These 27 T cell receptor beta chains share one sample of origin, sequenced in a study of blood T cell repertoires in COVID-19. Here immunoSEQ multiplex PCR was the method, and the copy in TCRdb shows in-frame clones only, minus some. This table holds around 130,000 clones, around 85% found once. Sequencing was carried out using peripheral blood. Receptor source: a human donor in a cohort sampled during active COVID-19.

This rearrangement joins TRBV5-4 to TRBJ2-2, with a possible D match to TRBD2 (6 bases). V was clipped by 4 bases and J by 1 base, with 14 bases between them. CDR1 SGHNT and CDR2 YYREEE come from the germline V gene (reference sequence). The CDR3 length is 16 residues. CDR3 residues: CASSPRDSGNTGELFF. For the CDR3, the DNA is TGTGCCAGCAGCCCACGTGATAGCGGGAACACCGGGGAGCTGTTTTTT. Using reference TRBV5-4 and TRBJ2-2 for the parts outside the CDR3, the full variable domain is ETGVTQSPTHLIKTRGQQVTLRCSSQSGHNTVSWYQQALGQGPQFIFQYYREEENGRGNFPPRFSGLQFPNYSSELNVNALELDDSALYLCASSPRDSGNTGELFFGEGSRLTVL.

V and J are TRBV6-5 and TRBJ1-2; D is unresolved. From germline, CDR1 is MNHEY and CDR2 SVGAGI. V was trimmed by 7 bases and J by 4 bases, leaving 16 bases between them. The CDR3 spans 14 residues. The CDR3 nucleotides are TGTGCCAGCAACGACGACATCAGAGCCTATGGCTACACCTTC. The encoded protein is CASNDDIRAYGYTF.

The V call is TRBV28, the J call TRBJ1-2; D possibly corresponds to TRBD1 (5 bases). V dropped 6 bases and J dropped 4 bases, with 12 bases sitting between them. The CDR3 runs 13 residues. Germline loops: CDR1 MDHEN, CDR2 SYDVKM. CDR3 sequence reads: CASRIGTSYGYTF. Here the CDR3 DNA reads TGTGCCAGCAGAATCGGGACTTCCTATGGCTACACCTTC.

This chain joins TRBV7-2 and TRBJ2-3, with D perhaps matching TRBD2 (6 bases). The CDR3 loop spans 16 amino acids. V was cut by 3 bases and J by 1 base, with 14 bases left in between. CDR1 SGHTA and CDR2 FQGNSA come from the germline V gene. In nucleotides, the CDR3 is TGTGCCAGCAGCTTCACCGGGACTTCCGGCACAGATACGCAGTATTTT. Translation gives CASSFTGTSGTDTQYF. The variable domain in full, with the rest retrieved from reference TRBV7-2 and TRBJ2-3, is GAGVSQSPSNKVTEKGKDVELRCDPISGHTALYWYRQSLGQGLEFLIYFQGNSAPDKSGLPSDRFSAERTGGSVSTLTIQRTQQEDSAVYLCASSFTGTSGTDTQYFGPGTRLTVL.

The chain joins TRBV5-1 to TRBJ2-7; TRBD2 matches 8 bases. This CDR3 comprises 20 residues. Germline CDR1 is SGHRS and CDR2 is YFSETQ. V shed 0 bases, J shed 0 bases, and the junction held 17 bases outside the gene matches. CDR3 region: CASSLDPESDERGYSYEQYV. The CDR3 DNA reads TGCGCCAGCAGCTTGGACCCGGAGTCCGACGAGCGGGGGTACTCCTACGAGCAGTACGTC.

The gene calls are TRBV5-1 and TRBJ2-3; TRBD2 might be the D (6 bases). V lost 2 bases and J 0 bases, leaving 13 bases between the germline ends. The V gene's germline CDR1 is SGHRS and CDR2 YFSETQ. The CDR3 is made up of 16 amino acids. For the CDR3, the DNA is TGCGCCAGCAGCTTACTAGCTCATACTAGCACAGATACGCAGTATTTT. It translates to CASSLLAHTSTDTQYF.

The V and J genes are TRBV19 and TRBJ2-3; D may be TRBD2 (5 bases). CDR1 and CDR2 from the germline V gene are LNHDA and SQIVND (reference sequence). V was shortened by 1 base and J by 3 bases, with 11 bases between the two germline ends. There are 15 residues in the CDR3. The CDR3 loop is CASSIGGFRTDTQYF. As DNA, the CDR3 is TGTGCCAGTAGTATAGGAGGGTTTCGGACAGATACGCAGTATTTT.

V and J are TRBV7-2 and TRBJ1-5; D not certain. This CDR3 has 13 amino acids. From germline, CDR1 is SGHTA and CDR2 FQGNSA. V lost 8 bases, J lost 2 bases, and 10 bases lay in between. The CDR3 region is CASGPSGNQPQHF. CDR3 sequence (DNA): TGTGCCAGCGGCCCAAGTGGCAATCAGCCCCAGCATTTT. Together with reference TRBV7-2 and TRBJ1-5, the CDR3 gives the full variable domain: GAGVSQSPSNKVTEKGKDVELRCDPISGHTALYWYRQSLGQGLEFLIYFQGNSAPDKSGLPSDRFSAERTGGSVSTLTIQRTQQEDSAVYLCASGPSGNQPQHFGDGTRLSIL.

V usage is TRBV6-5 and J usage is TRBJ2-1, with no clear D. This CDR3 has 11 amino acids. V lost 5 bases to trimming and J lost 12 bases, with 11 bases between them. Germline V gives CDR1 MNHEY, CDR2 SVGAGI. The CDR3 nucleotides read TGTGCCAGCAGTACGGGTTTGGGGCAGTTCTTC. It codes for CASSTGLGQFF.

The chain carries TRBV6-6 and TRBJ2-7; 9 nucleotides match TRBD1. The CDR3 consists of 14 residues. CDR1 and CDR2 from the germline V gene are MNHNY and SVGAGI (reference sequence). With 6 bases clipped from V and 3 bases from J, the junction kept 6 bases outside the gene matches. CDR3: CASRSPGQGYEQYF. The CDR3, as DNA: TGTGCCAGCAGATCCCCGGGACAGGGCTACGAGCAGTACTTC.

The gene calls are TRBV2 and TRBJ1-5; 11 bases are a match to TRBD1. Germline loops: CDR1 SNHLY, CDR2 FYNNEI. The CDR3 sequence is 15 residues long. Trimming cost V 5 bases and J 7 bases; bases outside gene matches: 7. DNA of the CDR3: TGTGCCAGCAGTAAAGGACAGGGGGCAAAGCAGCCCCAGCATTTT. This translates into CASSKGQGAKQPQHF.

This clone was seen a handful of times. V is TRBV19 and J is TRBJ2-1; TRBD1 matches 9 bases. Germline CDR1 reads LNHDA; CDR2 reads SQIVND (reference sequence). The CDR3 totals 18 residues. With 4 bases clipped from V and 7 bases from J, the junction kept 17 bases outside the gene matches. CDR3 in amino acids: CASSKRGLRDRARNEQFF. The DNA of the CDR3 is TGTGCCAGTAGTAAACGGGGACTACGGGACAGGGCTCGTAATGAGCAGTTCTTC.

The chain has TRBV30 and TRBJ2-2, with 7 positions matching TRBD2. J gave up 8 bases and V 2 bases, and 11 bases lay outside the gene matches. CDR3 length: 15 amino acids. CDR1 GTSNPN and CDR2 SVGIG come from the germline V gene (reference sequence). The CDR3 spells CAWSFVKAGRGELFF. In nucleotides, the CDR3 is TGTGCCTGGAGTTTCGTCAAAGCCGGGAGGGGGGAGCTGTTTTTT. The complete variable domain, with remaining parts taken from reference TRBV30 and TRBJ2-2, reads SQTIHQWPATLVQPVGSPLSLECTVEGTSNPNLYWYRQAAGRGLQLLFYSVGIGQISSEVPQNLSASRPQDRQFILSSKKLLLSDSGFYLCAWSFVKAGRGELFFGEGSRLTVL.

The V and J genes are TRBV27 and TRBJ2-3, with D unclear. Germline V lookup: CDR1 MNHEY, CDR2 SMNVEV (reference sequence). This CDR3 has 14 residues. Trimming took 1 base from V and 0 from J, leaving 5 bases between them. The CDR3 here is CASSLFYSTDTQYF. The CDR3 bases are TGTGCCAGCAGTTTATTCTATAGCACAGATACGCAGTATTTT.

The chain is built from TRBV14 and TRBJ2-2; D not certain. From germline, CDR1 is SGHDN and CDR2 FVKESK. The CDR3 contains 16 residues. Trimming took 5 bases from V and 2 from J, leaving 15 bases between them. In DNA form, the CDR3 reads TGTGCCAGCAGCAAAACGCTAGGCAGAAACACCGGGGAGCTGTTTTTT. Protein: CASSKTLGRNTGELFF.

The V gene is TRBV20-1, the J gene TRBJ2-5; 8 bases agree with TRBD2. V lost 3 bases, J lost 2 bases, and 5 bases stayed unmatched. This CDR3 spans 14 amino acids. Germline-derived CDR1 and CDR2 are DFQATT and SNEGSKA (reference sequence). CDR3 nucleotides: TGCAGTGCTAGTAAGATAGCGGGACAAGAGACCCAGTACTTC. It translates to CSASKIAGQETQYF.

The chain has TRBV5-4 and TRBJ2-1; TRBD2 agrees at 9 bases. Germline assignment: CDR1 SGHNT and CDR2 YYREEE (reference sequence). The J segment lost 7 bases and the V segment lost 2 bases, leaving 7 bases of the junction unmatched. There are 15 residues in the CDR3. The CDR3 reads CASSFPRGGQNEQFF. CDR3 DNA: TGTGCCAGCAGCTTCCCGCGGGGGGGGCAAAATGAGCAGTTCTTC.

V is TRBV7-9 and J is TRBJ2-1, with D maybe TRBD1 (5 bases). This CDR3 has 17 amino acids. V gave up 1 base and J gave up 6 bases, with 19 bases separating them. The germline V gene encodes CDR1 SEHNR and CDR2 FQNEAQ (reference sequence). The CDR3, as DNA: TGTGCCAGCAGCTTAGTACAGGTTTATGCCCCCTCCAATGAGCAGTTCTTC. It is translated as CASSLVQVYAPSNEQFF.

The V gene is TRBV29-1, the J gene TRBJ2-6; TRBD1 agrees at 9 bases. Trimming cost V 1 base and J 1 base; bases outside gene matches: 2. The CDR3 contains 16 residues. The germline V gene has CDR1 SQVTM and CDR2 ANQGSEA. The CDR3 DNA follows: TGCAGCGTTGAAGTGACAGGGGGGTCTGGGGCCAACGTCCTGACTTTC. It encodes CSVEVTGGSGANVLTF.

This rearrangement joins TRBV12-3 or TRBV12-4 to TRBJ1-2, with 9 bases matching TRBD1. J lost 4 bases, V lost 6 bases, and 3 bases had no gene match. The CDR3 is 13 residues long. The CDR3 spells CASRGTGIYGYTF. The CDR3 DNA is TGTGCCAGCAGGGGGACAGGGATCTATGGCTACACCTTC.

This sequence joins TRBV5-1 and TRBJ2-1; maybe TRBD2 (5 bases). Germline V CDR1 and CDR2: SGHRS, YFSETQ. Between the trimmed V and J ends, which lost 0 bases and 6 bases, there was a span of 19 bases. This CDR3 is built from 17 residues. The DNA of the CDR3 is TGCGCCAGCAGCTTGGGGGCTCCAGCGGCTACAAGCAATGAGCAGTTCTTC. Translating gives CASSLGAPAATSNEQFF. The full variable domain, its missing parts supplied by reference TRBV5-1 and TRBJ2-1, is KAGVTQTPRYLIKTRGQQVTLSCSPISGHRSVSWYQQTPGQGLQFLFEYFSETQRNKGNFPGRFSGRQFSNSRSEMNVSTLELGDSALYLCASSLGAPAATSNEQFFGPGTRLTVL.

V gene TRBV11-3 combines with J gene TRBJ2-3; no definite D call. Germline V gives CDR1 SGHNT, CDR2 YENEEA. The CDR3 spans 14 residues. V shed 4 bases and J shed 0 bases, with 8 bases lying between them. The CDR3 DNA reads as TGTGCCAGCAGCTCTTATAATAGCACAGATACGCAGTATTTT. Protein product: CASSSYNSTDTQYF.

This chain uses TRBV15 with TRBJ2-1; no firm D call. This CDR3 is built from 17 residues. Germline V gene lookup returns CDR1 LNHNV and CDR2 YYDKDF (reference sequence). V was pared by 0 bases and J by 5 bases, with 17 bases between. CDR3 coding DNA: TGTGCCACCAGCAGAGATCAAGGTTCGAGCGCGCACAATGAGCAGTTCTTC. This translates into CATSRDQGSSAHNEQFF.

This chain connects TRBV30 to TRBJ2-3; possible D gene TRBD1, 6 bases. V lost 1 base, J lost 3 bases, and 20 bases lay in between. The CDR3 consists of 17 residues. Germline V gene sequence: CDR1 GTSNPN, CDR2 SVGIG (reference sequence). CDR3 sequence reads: CAWSAHLGRGPTDTQYF. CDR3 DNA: TGTGCCTGGAGTGCCCATTTGGGCAGGGGTCCGACAGATACGCAGTATTTT. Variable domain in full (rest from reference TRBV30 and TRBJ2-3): SQTIHQWPATLVQPVGSPLSLECTVEGTSNPNLYWYRQAAGRGLQLLFYSVGIGQISSEVPQNLSASRPQDRQFILSSKKLLLSDSGFYLCAWSAHLGRGPTDTQYFGPGTRLTVL.

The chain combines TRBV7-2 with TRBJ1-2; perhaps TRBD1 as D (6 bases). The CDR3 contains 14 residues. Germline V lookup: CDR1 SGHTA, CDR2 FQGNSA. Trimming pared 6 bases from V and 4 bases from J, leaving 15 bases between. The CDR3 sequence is CASRPNRDSYGYTF. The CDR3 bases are TGTGCCAGCAGACCAAACAGGGATTCCTATGGCTACACCTTC.

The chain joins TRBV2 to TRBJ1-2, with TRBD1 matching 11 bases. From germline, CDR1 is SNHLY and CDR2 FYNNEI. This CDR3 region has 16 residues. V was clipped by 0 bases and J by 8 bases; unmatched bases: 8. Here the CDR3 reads CASSEALRDRGEGYTF. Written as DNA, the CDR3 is TGTGCCAGCAGTGAAGCGCTTCGGGACAGGGGGGAAGGCTACACCTTC.

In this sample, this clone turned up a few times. DNA for the CDR3: TGTGCCAGCAGCGTAGCGGGAGAGGGCACAGATACGCAGTATTTT. Protein product: CASSVAGEGTDTQYF. The chain couples TRBV2 to TRBJ2-3; 9 nucleotides agree with TRBD2. Germline V gives CDR1 SNHLY, CDR2 FYNNEI. Germline trimming cut 6 bases from V and 1 base from J; bases unmatched to any gene: 5. CDR3 length: 15 amino acids.